This passage covers 14 T cell receptor beta chains from one sample sequenced in a study of blood T cell repertoires in COVID-19 (dated by TCRdb to the early 2020s). Receptors were amplified or captured by the immunoSEQ multiplex PCR assay. Imported from immuneACCESS, the table was reduced by TCRdb to in-frame sequences with V and J called. These copies leave out some clones; in studies compared against another copy, an unresolved V gene accounts for under half, and the cause of the remainder is not known. A total of 300,000 to 350,000 clones appear in this sample, under 90% of them only once. The ten largest account for approximately 2.9% of the sample. Sequencing was done on a sample of peripheral blood. These TCRs come from a woman aged 25 to 39 with COVID-19, enrolled during active disease.

The chain has TRBV13 and TRBJ2-7, with TRBD1 identical over 9 bases. Germline assignment: CDR1 PRHDT and CDR2 FYEKMQ (reference sequence). Trimming at V came to 0 bases and at J to 5 bases, leaving 8 bases not matched to a gene. This CDR3 region has 16 residues. CDR3: CASSLGQKTGGNEQYF. The CDR3 DNA reads TGTGCCAGCAGCTTAGGCCAAAAGACAGGGGGGAACGAGCAGTACTTC.

The V gene is TRBV29-1, the J gene TRBJ1-1; D is possibly TRBD1 (6 bases). The CDR3 is made up of 14 amino acids. CDR1 and CDR2 from the germline V gene are SQVTM and ANQGSEA. V was shortened by 5 bases and J by 5 bases, with 18 bases between the two germline ends. This CDR3 reads CSVPLQGGKTEAFF. For the CDR3, the DNA is TGCAGCGTTCCCTTACAGGGTGGGAAAACTGAAGCTTTCTTT.

This chain links TRBV15 with TRBJ2-2, with 10 bases matching TRBD1. Germline-derived CDR1 and CDR2 are LNHNV and YYDKDF (reference sequence). The CDR3 is 15 amino acids. V trimming: 0 bases; J trimming: 8 bases; junction bases outside the gene matches: 3. In DNA, the CDR3 is TGTGCCACCAGCAGAGAGGGACAGGGGACGGGGGAGCTGTTTTTT. The encoded protein is CATSREGQGTGELFF.

The V and J genes are TRBV28 and TRBJ1-5; D perhaps matches TRBD1 (5 bases). Germline CDR1 MDHEN, CDR2 SYDVKM. V lost 1 base to trimming and J lost 7 bases, with 17 bases between them. The CDR3 consists of 16 residues. The CDR3 here is CASSLSMQGRRQPQHF. The CDR3 DNA reads as TGTGCCAGCAGTTTATCCATGCAGGGCCGGCGACAGCCCCAGCATTTT.

The chain recombines TRBV27 with TRBJ2-1; 8 bases map to TRBD2. V dropped 6 bases and J dropped 11; count of bases not matched to a gene: 6. Looked up from germline, CDR1 is MNHEY and CDR2 is SMNVEV (reference sequence). The CDR3 has 12 residues. CDR3 loop: CASRTGLAKQFF. CDR3 coding DNA: TGTGCCAGCAGAACCGGACTAGCAAAGCAGTTCTTC.

In this sample, this clone turned up once. The chain is built from TRBV5-4 and TRBJ1-1; D gene uncertain. The CDR3 runs 13 residues. Trimming removed 4 bases from V and 3 bases from J, with 10 bases in between. Looked up from germline, CDR1 is SGHNT and CDR2 is YYREEE (reference sequence). CDR3 coding DNA: TGTGCCAGCAGCCTAAACGGGGACACTGAAGCTTTCTTT. This gives the protein CASSLNGDTEAFF.

The rearrangement uses TRBV4-1 and TRBJ2-3; 12 positions match TRBD2. The CDR3 runs 16 residues. The germline V gene has CDR1 MGHRA and CDR2 YSYEKL. V was clipped by 5 bases and J by 3 bases; unmatched bases: 6. This chain's CDR3 is CASSYPTSGSTDTQYF. The CDR3 DNA sequence: TGCGCCAGCAGCTATCCGACTAGCGGGAGTACAGATACGCAGTATTTT.

The chain has TRBV5-4 and TRBJ1-2, with D uncertain. Germline CDR1 is SGHNT and CDR2 is YYREEE (reference sequence). The CDR3 spans 14 residues. V was pared by 0 bases and J by 4 bases, with 10 bases between. DNA of the CDR3: TGTGCCAGCAGCTTGGCCGTCTCCCTCTATGGCTACACCTTC. It encodes CASSLAVSLYGYTF.

V is TRBV27 and J is TRBJ1-1, with a tentative D call TRBD1 (5 bases). This CDR3 is built from 14 residues. V was cut by 8 bases and J by 11 bases, with 24 bases left in between. Per germline, CDR1 MNHEY and CDR2 SMNVEV (reference sequence). DNA of the CDR3: TGTGCCAGCGCCGCATTGAACCCCGGGGGTGGCGCTTTCTTT. Residues: CASAALNPGGGAFF.

The chain couples TRBV28 to TRBJ1-2; D perhaps matches TRBD1 (6 bases). V lost 2 bases, J lost 1 base, and 17 bases lay in between. Germline assignment: CDR1 MDHEN and CDR2 SYDVKM. The CDR3 has 17 amino acids. CDR3 region: CASSLRALTGFNYGYTF. The DNA for the CDR3 is TGTGCCAGCAGTTTAAGGGCCTTGACAGGATTTAACTATGGCTACACCTTC.

This clone was seen once. The chain joins TRBV30 to TRBJ2-7; tentatively, D is TRBD1 (6 bases). The CDR3 consists of 12 residues. The germline V gene has CDR1 GTSNPN and CDR2 SVGIG (reference sequence). Trimming shortened V by 6 bases and J by 2 bases, and 11 bases separated the two germline ends. CDR3 residues: CACTGKPYEQYF. The CDR3 region has the DNA TGTGCCTGTACAGGGAAACCCTACGAGCAGTACTTC.

The rearrangement links TRBV4-1 to TRBJ2-1; tentative D call: TRBD2 (5 bases). Trimming pared 1 base from V and 4 bases from J, leaving 17 bases between. CDR3 length equals 17 residues. Germline lookup yields CDR1 MGHRA and CDR2 YSYEKL. The CDR3 is CASSQGHGSTIYNEQFF. The CDR3 nucleotides read TGCGCCAGCAGCCAAGGTCATGGGAGTACGATATACAATGAGCAGTTCTTC.

The V gene is TRBV10-2, the J gene TRBJ1-2; the D is unclear. CDR3 length: 14 amino acids. Germline CDR1 WSHSY, CDR2 SAAADI. Trimming shortened V by 1 base and J by 8 bases, and 14 bases separated the two germline ends. CDR3 protein: CASSEWVGSGGYTF. Written as DNA, the CDR3 is TGCGCCAGCAGTGAGTGGGTAGGGAGCGGCGGCTACACCTTC.

This clone has a handful of counts. The chain carries TRBV5-4 and TRBJ1-3; 8 nucleotides agree with TRBD1. The CDR3 contains 16 residues. V lost 4 bases to trimming and J lost 3 bases; unmatched junction nucleotides: 9. Germline CDR1 SGHNT, CDR2 YYREEE (reference sequence). CDR3 coding DNA: TGTGCCAGCAGCCCCCGGGACAGGTCCGGTGGAAACACCATATATTTT. Translated: CASSPRDRSGGNTIYF. The full variable domain, its missing parts supplied by reference TRBV5-4 and TRBJ1-3, is ETGVTQSPTHLIKTRGQQVTLRCSSQSGHNTVSWYQQALGQGPQFIFQYYREEENGRGNFPPRFSGLQFPNYSSELNVNALELDDSALYLCASSPRDRSGGNTIYFGEGSWLTVV.